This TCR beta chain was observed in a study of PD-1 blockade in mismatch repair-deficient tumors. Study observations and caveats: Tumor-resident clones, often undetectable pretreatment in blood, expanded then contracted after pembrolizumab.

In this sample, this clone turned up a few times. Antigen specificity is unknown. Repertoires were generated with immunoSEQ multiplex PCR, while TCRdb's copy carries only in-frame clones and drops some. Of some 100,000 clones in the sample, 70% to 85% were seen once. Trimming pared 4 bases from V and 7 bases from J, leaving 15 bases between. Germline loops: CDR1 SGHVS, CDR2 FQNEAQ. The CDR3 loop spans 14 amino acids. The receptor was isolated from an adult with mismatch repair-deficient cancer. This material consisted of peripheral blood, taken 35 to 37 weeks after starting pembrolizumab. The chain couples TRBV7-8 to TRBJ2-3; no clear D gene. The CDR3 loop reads CASSSLGSENTQYF. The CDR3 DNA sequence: TGTGCCAGCAGCTCCCTCGGCTCAGAGAATACGCAGTATTTT.